The present TCR beta chain was sequenced within a study of blood T cell repertoires in COVID-19 (TCRdb year 2020). About the investigation overall: Collaborator samples came from the United States, Italy and Spain and covered acute and convalescent phases of COVID-19. A freely available public database, intended as a resource for researchers studying the immune response to SARS-CoV-2, is where the repertoires were released. Samples came from the ongoing ImmuneRACE study (first 160 participants) plus 1,254 subjects from 6 global collaborators. HLA class I and class II types, where available, came from metadata supplied by the sample provider rather than from assay-based typing. The material from the prospective study consisted of cDNA or gDNA derived from T cells, B-cell-depleted T cells, or PBMCs. A de-identified subject ID, COVID-19 status, age in years and sex were almost always included in the sample metadata. Subjects who had been exposed to COVID-19, were actively infected with it, or had recovered from it provided the deeply sampled blood TCRbeta repertoires that made up the dataset.

Each collaborating institution followed its own protocols to collect whole blood in K2EDTA tubes. For TCRbeta analysis, collaborators shipped samples as frozen whole blood, isolated PBMCs, or DNA extracted from either of those sample types. V is reduced by 4 bases and J by 0 bases, leaving a spacing of 14 bases between them. From the cysteine through the phenylalanine, the CDR3 covers 15 amino acids. Kept here is only the CDR3 DNA, which spans 45 bases and is read in frame from base 1. The germline V gene supplies CDR1 SGHDT and CDR2 YYEEEE. Study-level results and caveats: Clinical and demographic metadata were provided uncurated, with the amount varying by source and participant.

With regard to this clone: No antigen is known for it. Base qualities are not provided; no much larger clone lies one nucleotide away.

The immunoSEQ Assay, a bias-controlled multiplex PCR, was used to amplify TCRbeta CDR3 regions from genomic DNA. Under the source paper's analysis protocol: The number of nucleated cells in each sample was estimated by amplification of reference gene primers within the assay. Sequence reads were collapsed and filtered to measure the absolute abundance of every unique TCRbeta CDR3 rearrangement. For each sample, productive Simpson clonality was calculated as the square root of Simpson's diversity index over productive rearrangements. Drawn from immuneACCESS, this table holds only the in-frame rearrangements with V and J called that TCRdb kept. Clones are partly lost; checked studies trace under half to an unresolved V gene and leave the rest unexplained. Clonal size and the V and J genes are those of that table, whereas D and trimming came from the DNA. The sample table contains 250,000 or so clones; only one count was recorded for just over 85% of them. Approximately 1.4% of the sample goes to the ten largest clones.

The clonotype comes from a man older than 75 with acute or convalescent COVID-19. The sequence is built from TRBV5-6 and TRBJ2-7, and TRBD2 may be the D gene, going by 5 matching bases. The sample consisted of peripheral blood. The DNA sequence follows: TGTGCCAGCAGCCGAGGGCGGATGAGCTCCTACGAGCAGTACTTC. Its product reads: CASSRGRMSSYEQYF. Supplemented by the reference TRBV5-6 and TRBJ2-7 proteins around the CDR3, the complete variable domain is DAGVTQSPTHLIKTRGQQVTLRCSPKSGHDTVSWYQQALGQGPQFIFQYYEEEERQRGNFPDRFSGHQFPNYSSELNVNALLLGDSALYLCASSRGRMSSYEQYFGPGTRLTVT.